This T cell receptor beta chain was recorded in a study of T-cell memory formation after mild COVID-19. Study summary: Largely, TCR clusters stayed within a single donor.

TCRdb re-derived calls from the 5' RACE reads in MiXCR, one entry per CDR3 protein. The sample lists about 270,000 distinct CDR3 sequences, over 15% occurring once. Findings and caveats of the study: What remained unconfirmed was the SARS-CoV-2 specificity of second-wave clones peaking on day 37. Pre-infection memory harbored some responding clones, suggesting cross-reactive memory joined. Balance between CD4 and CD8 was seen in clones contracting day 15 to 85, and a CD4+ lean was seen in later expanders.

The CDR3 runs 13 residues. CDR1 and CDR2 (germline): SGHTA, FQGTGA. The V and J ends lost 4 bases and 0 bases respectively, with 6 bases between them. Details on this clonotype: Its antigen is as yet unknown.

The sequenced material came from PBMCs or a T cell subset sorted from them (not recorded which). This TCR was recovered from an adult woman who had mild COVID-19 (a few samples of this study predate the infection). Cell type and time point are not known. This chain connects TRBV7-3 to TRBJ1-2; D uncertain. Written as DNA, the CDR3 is TGTGCCAGCAGCTCGTTAGCTAACTATGGCTACACCTTC. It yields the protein CASSSLANYGYTF.